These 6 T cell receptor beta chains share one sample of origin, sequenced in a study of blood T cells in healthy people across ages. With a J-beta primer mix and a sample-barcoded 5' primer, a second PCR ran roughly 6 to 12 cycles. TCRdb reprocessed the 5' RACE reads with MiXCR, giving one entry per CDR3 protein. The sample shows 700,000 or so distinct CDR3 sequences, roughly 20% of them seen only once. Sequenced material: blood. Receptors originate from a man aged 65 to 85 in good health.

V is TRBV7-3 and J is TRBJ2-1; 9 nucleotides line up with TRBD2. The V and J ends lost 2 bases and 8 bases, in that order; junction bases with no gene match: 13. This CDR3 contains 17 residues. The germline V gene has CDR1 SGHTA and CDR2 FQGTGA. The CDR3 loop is CASSLEGGRAIVHEQFF. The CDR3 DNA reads TGTGCCAGCAGCTTAGAGGGCGGGAGGGCCATCGTGCATGAGCAGTTCTTC.

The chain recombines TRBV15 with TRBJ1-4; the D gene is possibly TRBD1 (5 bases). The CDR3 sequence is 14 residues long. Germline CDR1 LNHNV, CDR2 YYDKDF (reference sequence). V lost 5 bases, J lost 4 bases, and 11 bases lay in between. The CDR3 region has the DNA TGTGCCACCAGCCACGACAGAATTAATGAAAAACTGTTTTTT. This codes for CATSHDRINEKLFF.

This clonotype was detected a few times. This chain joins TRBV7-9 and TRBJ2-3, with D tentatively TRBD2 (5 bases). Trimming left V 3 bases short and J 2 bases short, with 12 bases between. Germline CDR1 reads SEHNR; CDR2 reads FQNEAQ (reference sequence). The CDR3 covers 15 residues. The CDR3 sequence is CASSFLASYTDTQYF. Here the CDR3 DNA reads TGTGCCAGCAGCTTTTTAGCGAGTTACACAGATACGCAGTATTTT. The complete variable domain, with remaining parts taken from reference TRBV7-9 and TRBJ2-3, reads DTGVSQNPRHKITKRGQNVTFRCDPISEHNRLYWYRQTLGQGPEFLTYFQNEAQLEKSRLLSDRFSAERPKGSFSTLEIQRTEQGDSAMYLCASSFLASYTDTQYFGPGTRLTVL.

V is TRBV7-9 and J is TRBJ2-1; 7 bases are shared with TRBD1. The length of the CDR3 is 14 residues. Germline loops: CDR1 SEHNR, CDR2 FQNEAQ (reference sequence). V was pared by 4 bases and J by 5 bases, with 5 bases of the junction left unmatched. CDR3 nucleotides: TGTGCCAGCAGCTCTTACGACAGGGACAATGAGCAGTTCTTC. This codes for CASSSYDRDNEQFF.

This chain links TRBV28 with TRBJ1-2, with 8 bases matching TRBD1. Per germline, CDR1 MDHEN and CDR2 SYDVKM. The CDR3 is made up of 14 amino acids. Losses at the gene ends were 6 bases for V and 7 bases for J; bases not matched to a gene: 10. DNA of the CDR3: TGTGCCAGCAGCACCGGGACAGGATCTCTTGGCTACACCTTC. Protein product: CASSTGTGSLGYTF.

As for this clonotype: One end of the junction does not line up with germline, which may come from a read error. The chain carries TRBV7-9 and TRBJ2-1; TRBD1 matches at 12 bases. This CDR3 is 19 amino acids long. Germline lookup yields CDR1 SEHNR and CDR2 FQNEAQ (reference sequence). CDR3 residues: CASSYPGTGGQSSYDEQFF. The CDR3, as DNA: TGTGCCAGCAGCTACCCCGGGACAGGGGGCCAGAGCTCCTACGATGAGCAGTTCTTC.